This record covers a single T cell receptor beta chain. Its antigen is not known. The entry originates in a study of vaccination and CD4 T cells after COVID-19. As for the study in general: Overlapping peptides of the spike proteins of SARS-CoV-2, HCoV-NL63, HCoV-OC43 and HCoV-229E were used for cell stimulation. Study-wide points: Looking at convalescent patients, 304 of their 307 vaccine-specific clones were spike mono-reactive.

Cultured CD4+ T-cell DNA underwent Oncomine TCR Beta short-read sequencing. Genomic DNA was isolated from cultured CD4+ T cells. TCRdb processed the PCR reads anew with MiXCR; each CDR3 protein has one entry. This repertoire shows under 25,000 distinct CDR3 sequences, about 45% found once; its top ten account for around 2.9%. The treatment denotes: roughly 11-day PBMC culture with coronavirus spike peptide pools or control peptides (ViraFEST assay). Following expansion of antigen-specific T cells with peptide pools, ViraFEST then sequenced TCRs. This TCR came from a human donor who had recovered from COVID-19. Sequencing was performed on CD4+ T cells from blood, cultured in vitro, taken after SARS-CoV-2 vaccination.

CDR3 region: CASSRPRDRDREKLFF. CDR3 coding DNA: TGTGCCAGTAGCCGCCCCCGGGACAGGGATCGGGAAAAACTGTTTTTT. This chain joins TRBV19 and TRBJ1-4; 9 bases fit TRBD1. The length of the CDR3 is 16 residues. Germline CDR1 reads LNHDA; CDR2 reads SQIVND (reference sequence). The V and J ends lost 6 bases and 8 bases, in that order; junction bases with no gene match: 13.